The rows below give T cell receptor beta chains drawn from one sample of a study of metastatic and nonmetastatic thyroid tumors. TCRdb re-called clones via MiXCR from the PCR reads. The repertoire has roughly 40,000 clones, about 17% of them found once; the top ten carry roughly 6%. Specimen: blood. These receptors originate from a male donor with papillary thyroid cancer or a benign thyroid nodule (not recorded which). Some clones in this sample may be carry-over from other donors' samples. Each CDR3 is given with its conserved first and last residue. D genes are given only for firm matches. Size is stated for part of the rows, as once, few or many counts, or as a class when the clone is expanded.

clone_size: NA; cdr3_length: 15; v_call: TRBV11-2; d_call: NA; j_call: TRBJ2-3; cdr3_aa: CASSFRRVGTDTQYF; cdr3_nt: TGTGCCAGCAGCTTTAGGAGAGTAGGCACAGATACGCAGTACTTT
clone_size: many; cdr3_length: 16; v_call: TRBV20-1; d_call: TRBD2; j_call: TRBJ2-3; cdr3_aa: CSASAASGTLTDTQYF; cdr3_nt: TGCAGTGCTAGTGCGGCTAGCGGGACCCTCACAGATACGCAGTATTTT
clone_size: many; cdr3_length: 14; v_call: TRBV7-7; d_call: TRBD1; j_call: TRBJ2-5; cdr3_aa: CASSRQGYQETQYF; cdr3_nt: TGTGCCAGCAGCCGACAGGGGTACCAAGAGACCCAGTACTTC
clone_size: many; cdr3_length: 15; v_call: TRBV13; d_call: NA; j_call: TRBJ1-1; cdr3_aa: CASSASEGSNTEAFF; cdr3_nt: TGTGCCAGCAGCGCATCGGAGGGGTCGAACACTGAAGCTTTCTTT
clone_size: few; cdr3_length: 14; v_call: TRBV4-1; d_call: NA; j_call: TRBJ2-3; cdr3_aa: CASSQAYATDTQYF; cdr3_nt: TGCGCCAGCAGCCAAGCTTACGCGACAGATACGCAGTATTTT
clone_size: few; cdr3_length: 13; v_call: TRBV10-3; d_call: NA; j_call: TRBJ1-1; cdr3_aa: CAISRGGVTEAFF; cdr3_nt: TGTGCCATCAGCCGGGGGGGGGTCACTGAAGCTTTCTTT
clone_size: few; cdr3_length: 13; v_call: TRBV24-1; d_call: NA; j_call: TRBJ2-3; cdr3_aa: CATAILGTDTQYF; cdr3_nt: TGTGCAACCGCAATCCTGGGGACAGATACGCAGTATTTT
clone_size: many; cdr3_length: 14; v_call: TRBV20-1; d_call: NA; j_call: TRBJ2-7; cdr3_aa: CSARDQGSYHEQYF; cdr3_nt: TGCAGTGCTAGAGATCAGGGGAGTTACCACGAGCAGTACTTC
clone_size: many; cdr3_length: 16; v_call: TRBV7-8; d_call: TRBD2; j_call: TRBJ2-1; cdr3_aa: CASLIKPGLAGDEQFF; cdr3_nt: TGTGCCAGCCTTATTAAACCGGGACTAGCGGGAGATGAGCAGTTCTTC
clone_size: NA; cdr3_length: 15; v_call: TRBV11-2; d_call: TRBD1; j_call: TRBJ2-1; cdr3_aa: CASSFTGTGGNEQFF; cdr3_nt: TGTGCCAGCAGCTTTACGGGGACAGGGGGCAATGAGCAGTTCTTC
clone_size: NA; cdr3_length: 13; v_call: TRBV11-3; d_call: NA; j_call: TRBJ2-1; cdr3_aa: CASSPPMGAEQFF; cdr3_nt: TGTGCCAGCAGCCCACCAATGGGTGCTGAGCAGTTCTTC
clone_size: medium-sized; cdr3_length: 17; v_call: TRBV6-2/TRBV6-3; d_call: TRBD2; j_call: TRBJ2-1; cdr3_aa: CASSYYRLAGYYNEQFF; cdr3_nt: TGTGCCAGCAGTTACTATAGACTAGCGGGGTACTACAATGAGCAGTTCTTC
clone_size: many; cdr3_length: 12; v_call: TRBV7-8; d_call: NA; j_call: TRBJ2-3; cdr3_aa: CASSLGGDLQYF; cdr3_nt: TGTGCCAGCAGCTTAGGGGGGGACTTGCAGTATTTT
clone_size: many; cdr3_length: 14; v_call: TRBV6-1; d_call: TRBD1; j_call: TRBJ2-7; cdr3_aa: CASSEVDRPYEQYF; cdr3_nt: TGTGCCAGCAGTGAAGTGGACAGGCCCTACGAGCAGTACTTC
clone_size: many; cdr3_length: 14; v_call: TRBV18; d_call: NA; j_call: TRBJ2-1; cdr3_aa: CASSPPTGYNEQFF; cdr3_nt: TGTGCCAGCTCACCACCGACCGGCTACAATGAGCAGTTCTTC
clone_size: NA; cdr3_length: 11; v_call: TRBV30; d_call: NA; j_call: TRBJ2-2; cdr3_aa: CAWNSKGELSF; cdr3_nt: TGTGCCTGGAACAGTAAGGGGGAGCTGTCTTTT
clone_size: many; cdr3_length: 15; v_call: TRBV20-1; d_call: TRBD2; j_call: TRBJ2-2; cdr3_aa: CSARDLAGDVGELFF; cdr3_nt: TGCAGTGCTAGAGATCTAGCGGGAGACGTCGGGGAGCTGTTTTTT
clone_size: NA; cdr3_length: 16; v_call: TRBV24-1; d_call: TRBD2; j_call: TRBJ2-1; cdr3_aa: CATSGCGAGGRNEQFF; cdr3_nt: TGTGCCACCAGTGGGTGTGGAGCGGGGGGCCGTAATGAGCAGTTCTTC
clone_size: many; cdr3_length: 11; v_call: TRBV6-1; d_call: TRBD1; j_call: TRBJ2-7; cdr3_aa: CASRTGYEQYF; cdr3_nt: TGTGCCAGCAGGACAGGGTACGAGCAGTACTTC
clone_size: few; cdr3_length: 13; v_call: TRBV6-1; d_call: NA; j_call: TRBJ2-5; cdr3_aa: CASSFGGPGTQYF; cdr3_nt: TGTGCCAGCAGCTTCGGGGGGCCCGGGACCCAGTACTTC
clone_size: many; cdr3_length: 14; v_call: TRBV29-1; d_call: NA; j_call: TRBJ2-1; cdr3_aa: CSVDGGYVYNEQFF; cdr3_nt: TGCAGCGTTGATGGGGGCTACGTTTACAATGAGCAGTTCTTC
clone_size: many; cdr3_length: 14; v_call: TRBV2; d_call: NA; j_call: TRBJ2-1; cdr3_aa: CASRPGTSYNEQFF; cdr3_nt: TGTGCCAGCAGACCCGGGACATCTTACAATGAGCAGTTCTTC
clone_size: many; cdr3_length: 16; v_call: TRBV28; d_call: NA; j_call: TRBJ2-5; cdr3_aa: CASSFPGTRRQETQYF; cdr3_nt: TGTGCCAGCAGTTTCCCCGGGACTCGGCGCCAAGAGACCCAGTACTTC
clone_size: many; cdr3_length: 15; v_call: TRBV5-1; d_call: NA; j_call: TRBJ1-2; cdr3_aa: CASSLSAGVQGGYTF; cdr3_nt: TGCGCCAGCAGCTTGTCGGCCGGGGTTCAAGGAGGCTACACCTTC
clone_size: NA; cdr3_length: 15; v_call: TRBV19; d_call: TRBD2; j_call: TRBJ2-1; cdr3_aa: CANIIELAAYNKQFF; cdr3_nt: TGTGCCAATATTATAGAACTAGCGGCTTACAATAAGCAGTTCTTC
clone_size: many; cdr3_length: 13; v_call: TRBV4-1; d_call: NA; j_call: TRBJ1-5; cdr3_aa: CASSHVIDQPQHF; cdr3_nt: TGCGCCAGCAGCCATGTAATTGATCAGCCCCAGCATTTT
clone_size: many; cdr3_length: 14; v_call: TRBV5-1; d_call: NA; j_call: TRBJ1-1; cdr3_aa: CASSLAASKFEAFF; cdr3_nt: TGCGCCAGCAGCTTGGCGGCTTCGAAGTTTGAAGCTTTCTTT
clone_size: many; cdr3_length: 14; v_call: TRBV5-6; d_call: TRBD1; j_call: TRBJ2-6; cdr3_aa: CASSFGQGSNVLTF; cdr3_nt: TGTGCCAGCAGCTTCGGACAGGGCTCCAACGTCCTGACTTTC
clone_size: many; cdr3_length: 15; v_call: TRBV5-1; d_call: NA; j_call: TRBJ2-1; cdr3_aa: CASSLESANYNEQFF; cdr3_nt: TGCGCCAGCAGCTTGGAATCGGCGAATTACAATGAGCAGTTCTTC
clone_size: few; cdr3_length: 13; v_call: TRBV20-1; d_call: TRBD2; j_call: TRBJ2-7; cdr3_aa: CSSGLAGIDEQYF; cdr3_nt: TGCAGTTCGGGACTAGCGGGGATAGACGAGCAGTACTTC
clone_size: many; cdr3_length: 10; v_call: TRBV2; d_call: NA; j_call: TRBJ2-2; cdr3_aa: CASMGGELFF; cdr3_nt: TGTGCCAGCATGGGCGGGGAGCTGTTTTTT
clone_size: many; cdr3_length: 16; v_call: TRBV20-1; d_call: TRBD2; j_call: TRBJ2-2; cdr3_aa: CSAQTPFGLVAGELFF; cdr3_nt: TGCAGTGCTCAGACACCGTTCGGACTAGTGGCCGGGGAGCTGTTTTTT
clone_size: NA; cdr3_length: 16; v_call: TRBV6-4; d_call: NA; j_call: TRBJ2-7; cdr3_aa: CASTFVPLQAPYEQYF; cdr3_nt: TGTGCCAGCACTTTCGTCCCCCTCCAGGCTCCCTACGAGCAGTACTTC
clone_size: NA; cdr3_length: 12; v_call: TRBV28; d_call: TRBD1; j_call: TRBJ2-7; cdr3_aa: CASNRQGWEQYF; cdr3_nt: TGTGCCAGCAACAGACAGGGTTGGGAGCAGTACTTC